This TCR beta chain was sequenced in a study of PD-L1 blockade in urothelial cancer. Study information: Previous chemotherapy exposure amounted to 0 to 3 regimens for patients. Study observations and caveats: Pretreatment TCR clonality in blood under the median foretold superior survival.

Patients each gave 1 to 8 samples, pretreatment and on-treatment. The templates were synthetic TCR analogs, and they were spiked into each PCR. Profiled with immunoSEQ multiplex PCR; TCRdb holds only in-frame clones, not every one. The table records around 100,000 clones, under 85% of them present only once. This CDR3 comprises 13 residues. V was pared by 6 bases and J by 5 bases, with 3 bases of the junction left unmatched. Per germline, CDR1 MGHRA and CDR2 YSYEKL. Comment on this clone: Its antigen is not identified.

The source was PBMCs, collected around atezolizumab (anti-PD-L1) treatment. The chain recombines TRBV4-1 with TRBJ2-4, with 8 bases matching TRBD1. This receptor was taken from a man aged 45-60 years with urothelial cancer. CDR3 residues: CASRDRGQNIQYF. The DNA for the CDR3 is TGCGCCAGCAGAGACAGGGGTCAAAACATTCAGTACTTC.